These 11 T cell receptor beta chains were sequenced from one sample in a study of blood T cell repertoires in COVID-19. Only in-frame clones appear in the TCRdb table, and some are missing; sequencing was by immunoSEQ multiplex PCR. The repertoire holds about 74,000 clones, about 90% seen once, with 4.8% in the top ten. The sequenced sample was peripheral blood. The source of these receptors is a woman of 80 years or more with acute or convalescent COVID-19.

The V gene is TRBV18, the J gene TRBJ2-2; TRBD1 agrees at 7 bases. The junction had 8 bases not matched to a gene; V was cut back by 6 bases and J by 7 bases. The CDR3 length is 14 residues. The germline CDR1 and CDR2 sequences are KGHSH and LQKENI. The CDR3, as DNA: TGTGCCAGCTCCCGGGACAGCCAAATCGGGGAGCTGTTTTTT. This encodes CASSRDSQIGELFF.

This chain links TRBV9 with TRBJ2-7; D is possibly TRBD1 (6 bases). There are 14 residues in the CDR3. With 4 bases removed from V and 7 bases from J, the gap between germline ends came to 18 bases. Germline V lookup: CDR1 SGDLS, CDR2 YYNGEE. CDR3 residues: CASSLTQGMGEQYF. Here the CDR3 DNA reads TGTGCCAGCAGCCTAACTCAGGGGATGGGGGAGCAGTACTTC. Complete variable domain (other parts from reference TRBV9 and TRBJ2-7): DSGVTQTPKHLITATGQRVTLRCSPRSGDLSVYWYQQSLDQGLQFLIQYYNGEERAKGNILERFSAQQFPDLHSELNLSSLELGDSALYFCASSLTQGMGEQYFGPGTRLTVT.

The rearrangement links TRBV5-1 to TRBJ2-2; D perhaps matches TRBD2 (6 bases). The CDR3 runs 15 residues. V lost 0 bases and J 6 bases, leaving 12 bases between the germline ends. Germline V CDR1 and CDR2: SGHRS, YFSETQ. In DNA form, the CDR3 reads TGCGCCAGCAGCTTGGACCCGACTAGTCCCGGGGAGCTGTTTTTT. Translation: CASSLDPTSPGELFF.

Here the CDR3 DNA reads TGTGCCAGTAGTAGCACAAGAAACACTGAAGCTTTCTTT. This sequence encodes CASSSTRNTEAFF. The chain is built from TRBV19 and TRBJ1-1; D gene uncertain. V lost 4 bases and J 2 bases, leaving 8 bases between the germline ends. Germline assignment: CDR1 LNHDA and CDR2 SQIVND (reference sequence). The CDR3 consists of 13 residues.

The genes are TRBV14 and TRBJ2-7; 10 nucleotides agree with TRBD2. The germline V gene encodes CDR1 SGHDN and CDR2 FVKESK. V lost 4 bases and J lost 0; bases outside the gene matches: 3. The CDR3 is 15 amino acids. CDR3 DNA sequence: TGTGCCAGCAGCCCTGGACTAGCGGCCTCCTACGAGCAGTACTTC. Its protein product is CASSPGLAASYEQYF.

The V call is TRBV7-6, the J call TRBJ2-4, with a possible D match to TRBD1 (5 bases). Per germline, CDR1 SGHVS and CDR2 FNYEAQ. The CDR3 consists of 16 residues. Trimming pared 1 base from V and 9 bases from J, leaving 19 bases between. The CDR3 region is CASSLGFAGSESIQYF. In DNA form, the CDR3 reads TGTGCCAGCAGCTTAGGTTTCGCAGGGTCTGAGAGCATTCAGTACTTC.

The gene calls are TRBV9 and TRBJ2-7, with 8 bases lining up with TRBD1. The CDR3 contains 15 residues. V dropped 0 bases and J dropped 2; count of bases not matched to a gene: 4. CDR1 is SGDLS and CDR2 is YYNGEE in the germline V gene. CDR3 residues: CASSVATGDPYEQYF. The CDR3 DNA follows: TGTGCCAGCAGCGTAGCGACAGGGGATCCCTACGAGCAGTACTTC.

The rearrangement links TRBV7-2 to TRBJ1-1; D gene unclear. Germline V gene lookup returns CDR1 SGHTA and CDR2 FQGNSA. Trimming left V 1 base short and J 3 bases short, with 12 bases between. The CDR3 extends over 15 amino acids. The DNA for the CDR3 is TGTGCCAGCAGCTTAGAGGCCAGGAGGGACACTGAAGCTTTCTTT. It specifies CASSLEARRDTEAFF.

The rearrangement links TRBV19 to TRBJ1-5; 7 bases are a match to TRBD1. Losses at the gene ends were 4 bases for V and 11 bases for J; bases not matched to a gene: 5. Germline V gene lookup returns CDR1 LNHDA and CDR2 SQIVND (reference sequence). The CDR3 contains 12 residues. CDR3 DNA sequence: TGTGCCAGTAGTACCCAGGGGGGTTCCCAGCATTTT. Its translation: CASSTQGGSQHF.

The genes are TRBV5-6 and TRBJ2-3; D perhaps matches TRBD1 (6 bases). The CDR3 covers 15 residues. V lost 4 bases and J lost 5, with 17 bases in between. The germline CDR1 and CDR2 sequences are SGHDT and YYEEEE. The CDR3 sequence is CASSPGSGVVDTQYF. The CDR3 DNA sequence: TGTGCCAGCAGCCCTGGATCAGGGGTCGTAGATACGCAGTATTTT.

V gene TRBV19 combines with J gene TRBJ1-2; TRBD1 is a possible D gene (5 bases). The CDR3 totals 13 residues. The V end lost 7 bases, the J end lost 7 bases, and 16 bases lay between the germline ends. Germline V lookup: CDR1 LNHDA, CDR2 SQIVND (reference sequence). CDR3 in DNA: TGTGCCAGTACCCAGGACATTTCGTCTGGCTACACCTTC. Its protein product is CASTQDISSGYTF.